Listed here are 14 T cell receptor beta chains from one sample, sequenced in a study of blood T cell repertoires in COVID-19. Clones were sequenced by immunoSEQ multiplex PCR, and TCRdb holds only the in-frame ones, with some missing. Of approximately 170,000 clones in the sample, about four fifths were seen once. The sample comprised peripheral blood. The receptors were sampled from a man in his sixties with active or convalescent COVID-19.

This clone was seen only once. Distinct nucleotide sequences in the sample also encode this CDR3. This chain connects TRBV29-1 to TRBJ1-1; 7 nucleotides agree with TRBD1. CDR1 is SQVTM, CDR2 ANQGSEA, per germline. V was pared by 6 bases and J by 0 bases, with 4 bases of the junction left unmatched. This CDR3 spans 13 amino acids. The CDR3 DNA follows: TGCAGCGTGGAACAGGGGATGAACACTGAAGCTTTCTTT. Its protein is CSVEQGMNTEAFF.

V and J are TRBV2 and TRBJ2-7; possibly TRBD1 for D (5 bases). Germline V CDR1 and CDR2: SNHLY, FYNNEI. Trimming left V 3 bases short and J 1 base short, with 7 bases between. This CDR3 has 13 residues. CDR3 coding DNA: TGTGCCAGCAGTGACAGGGATTCCTACGAGCAGTACTTC. This sequence encodes CASSDRDSYEQYF.

This chain connects TRBV5-1 to TRBJ1-3; a weak D match, TRBD1 (5 bases). The germline CDR1 and CDR2 sequences are SGHRS and YFSETQ. V lost 3 bases and J 0 bases, leaving 13 bases between the germline ends. The CDR3 has 16 amino acids. CDR3 in DNA: TGCGCCAGCAGCTCGCAACAGGCTCGCTCTGGAAACACCATATATTTT. Protein sequence: CASSSQQARSGNTIYF.

The chain couples TRBV11-2 to TRBJ2-1; 11 bases agree with TRBD2. J was trimmed by 4 bases and V by 4 bases; bases with no gene match: 6. Germline V CDR1 and CDR2: SGHAT, FQNNGV. CDR3 length: 16 residues. CDR3 sequence (DNA): TGTGCCAGCAGCTCCCGACTAGCGGGGATATACAATGAGCAGTTCTTC. This gives the protein CASSSRLAGIYNEQFF.

This clone has a handful of counts. V gene TRBV7-2 combines with J gene TRBJ2-7, with 11 nucleotides matching TRBD1. The CDR3 sequence is 15 residues long. CDR1 is SGHTA and CDR2 is FQGNSA in the germline V gene. The V segment lost 1 base and the J segment 5 bases; nucleotides outside the gene matches: 4. The CDR3 reads CASSLVGQGANEQYF. CDR3 DNA: TGTGCCAGCAGCTTAGTAGGACAGGGGGCCAACGAGCAGTACTTC.

In its sample, this clone was seen a few times. The chain carries TRBV10-3 and TRBJ2-7, with a tentative D call TRBD1 (6 bases). Germline V CDR1 and CDR2: ENHRY, SYGVKD. Trimming took 3 bases from V and 4 from J, leaving 10 bases between them. This CDR3 spans 13 amino acids. The CDR3 loop is CAISDQGKYEQYF. The DNA of the CDR3 is TGTGCCATCAGTGATCAGGGGAAGTACGAGCAGTACTTC.

The rearrangement links TRBV5-4 to TRBJ1-2; 8 positions match TRBD1. The CDR3 length is 14 residues. The germline V gene encodes CDR1 SGHNT and CDR2 YYREEE (reference sequence). V was clipped by 4 bases and J by 8 bases; unmatched bases: 10. DNA of the CDR3: TGTGCCAGCAGCGTAGGACAGGGTCAATGGGGCTACACCTTC. This codes for CASSVGQGQWGYTF.

This clone was detected only once. The CDR3 DNA is TGTGCCAGCGGAGGGACAGGGAAGGAGCAGTACTTC. The encoded protein is CASGGTGKEQYF. This rearrangement joins TRBV2 to TRBJ2-7; 9 nucleotides match TRBD1. Trimming cost V 8 bases and J 7 bases; bases outside gene matches: 6. The germline V gene encodes CDR1 SNHLY and CDR2 FYNNEI. The CDR3 is 12 residues long.

V gene TRBV7-9 combines with J gene TRBJ2-5, with D perhaps matching TRBD2 (6 bases). The CDR3 length is 16 residues. Trimming removed 4 bases at V and 7 bases at J, with 22 bases between. Germline V gives CDR1 SEHNR, CDR2 FQNEAQ (reference sequence). The CDR3 nucleotides are TGTGCCAGCAGCTCCCCCGGAGGCGCGGGGCGGGGGACCCAGTACTTC. Translating gives CASSSPGGAGRGTQYF.

V gene TRBV3-1 (or the pseudogene TRBV3-2) combines with J gene TRBJ1-2; possibly TRBD1 for D (5 bases). The CDR3 runs 12 residues. Germline V gene sequence: CDR1 LGHDT, CDR2 YNNKEL (reference sequence). With 1 base removed from V and 5 bases from J, the gap between germline ends came to 5 bases. Here the CDR3 reads CASSQGQYGYTF. As DNA, the CDR3 is TGTGCCAGCAGCCAAGGACAGTATGGCTACACCTTC.

The chain uses TRBV28 and TRBJ2-1, with 7 positions matching TRBD2. V gave up 6 bases and J gave up 4 bases; unmatched junction bases: 3. CDR3 length: 13 residues. Germline loops: CDR1 MDHEN, CDR2 SYDVKM. The CDR3 nucleotides read TGTGCCAGCAGATTGGGGGGGTACAATGAGCAGTTCTTC. Translating gives CASRLGGYNEQFF.

The chain couples TRBV11-2 to TRBJ2-3; 10 bases match TRBD1. From germline, CDR1 is SGHAT and CDR2 FQNNGV. The CDR3 spans 15 residues. V was clipped by 5 bases and J by 2 bases; unmatched bases: 4. CDR3 sequence reads: CASSTGQGYTDTQYF. For the CDR3, the DNA is TGTGCCAGCAGCACGGGACAGGGGTACACAGATACGCAGTATTTT.

The chain employs TRBV7-2 and TRBJ1-5; D perhaps matches TRBD1 (6 bases). The CDR3 totals 16 residues. Trimming took off 1 base at V and 0 bases at J, with 10 bases between the two ends. CDR1 and CDR2 from the germline V gene are SGHTA and FQGNSA. CDR3 loop: CASSLDRGASNQPQHF. CDR3 bases: TGTGCCAGCAGCTTAGATCGGGGGGCTAGCAATCAGCCCCAGCATTTT.

This chain joins TRBV7-2 and TRBJ2-2; TRBD2 aligns across 12 bases. This CDR3 comprises 14 residues. J was trimmed by 8 bases and V by 5 bases; bases with no gene match: 3. CDR1 and CDR2 (germline): SGHTA, FQGNSA. The CDR3 loop is CASSQGLAGGELFF. DNA for the CDR3: TGTGCCAGCAGCCAAGGACTAGCGGGAGGGGAGCTGTTTTTT.